This passage covers 10 T cell receptor beta chains from one sample sequenced in a study of OX40 agonist ivuxolimab in advanced cancers. TCRdb's table, derived via immunoSEQ multiplex PCR, lists solely in-frame clones and lacks some. Of 55,000 to 80,000 clones in the sample, around 86% were seen once. Sequences were derived from CD4+ or CD8+ T cells sorted from blood, sampled in a trial of the OX40 agonist ivuxolimab. These receptors came from an adult with an advanced solid tumor such as melanoma, head and neck, liver or kidney cancer.

This clone was detected once. The chain is built from TRBV4-1 and TRBJ2-1; 10 bases align to TRBD2. This CDR3 region has 16 residues. Germline V gene lookup returns CDR1 MGHRA and CDR2 YSYEKL. Germline trimming cut 6 bases from V and 4 bases from J; bases unmatched to any gene: 9. In DNA, the CDR3 is TGCGCCAGCAGACTGGGGGCTAGCGGGAGTTACAATGAGCAGTTCTTC. This sequence encodes CASRLGASGSYNEQFF.

The chain combines TRBV2 with TRBJ2-5; unclear D gene. Trimming stripped 8 bases from V and 2 bases from J, with 15 bases between. The CDR3 runs 14 residues. Germline CDR1 and CDR2: SNHLY and FYNNEI. The CDR3 reads CASRRIFLQETQYF. CDR3 in DNA: TGTGCCAGCCGCAGGATCTTCCTTCAAGAGACCCAGTACTTC.

The chain employs TRBV2 and TRBJ2-6; D unresolved. V lost 7 bases to trimming and J lost 2 bases, with 12 bases between them. The length of the CDR3 is 15 residues. The germline gives CDR1 SNHLY, CDR2 FYNNEI. As DNA, the CDR3 is TGTGCCAGCACTCTCACCCAGCCTGGGGCCAACGTCCTGACTTTC. Its protein is CASTLTQPGANVLTF.

Worth noting for this clone: Other DNA sequences in the sample encode the same CDR3. The chain joins TRBV9 to TRBJ2-6, with a possible D match to TRBD1 (6 bases). V gave up 5 bases and J gave up 1 base, with 10 bases separating them. The CDR3 extends over 15 amino acids. Germline lookup yields CDR1 SGDLS and CDR2 YYNGEE. CDR3 sequence: CASRQGGSGANVLTF. The DNA for the CDR3 is TGTGCCAGCAGGCAAGGGGGATCTGGGGCCAACGTCCTGACTTTC.

The rearrangement uses TRBV5-4 and TRBJ2-2; no definite D call. Germline CDR1 and CDR2: SGHNT and YYREEE (reference sequence). This CDR3 contains 13 residues. Deletions cut 4 bases from V and 8 bases from J, with 12 bases between. CDR3 in DNA: TGTGCCAGCAGCCCCAGCGCGGTGGGGGAGCTGTTTTTT. Translating it yields CASSPSAVGELFF.

The J gene is TRBJ2-1, the V gene TRBV6-6; 10 positions match TRBD2. The CDR3 length is 16 residues. Germline V lookup: CDR1 MNHNY, CDR2 SVGAGI (reference sequence). V dropped 3 bases and J dropped 2; count of bases not matched to a gene: 4. The CDR3 coding sequence is TGTGCCAGCAGTTATGAAAGCGGGAGGGCCTACAATGAGCAGTTCTTC. Protein: CASSYESGRAYNEQFF.

The chain carries TRBV21-1 and TRBJ2-2; the table gives TRBD1 as D, unverified against the DNA. TRBV21-1 is a listed pseudogene. The CDR3 is made up of 17 amino acids. The CDR3 DNA sequence: TGTGCCAGCACCATAGTGGACAGGGGGCTTCACACCGGGGAGCTGTTTTTT. It is translated as CASTIVDRGLHTGELFF.

The sample holds a few counts of this clone. The rearrangement links TRBV6-5 to TRBJ1-2, with a possible D match to TRBD1 (6 bases). Trimming cost V 7 bases and J 5 bases, with 20 bases left between them. This CDR3 comprises 15 residues. Germline assignment: CDR1 MNHEY and CDR2 SVGAGI. The CDR3 reads CASTQGQLGSYGYTF. The CDR3 DNA reads as TGTGCCAGCACACAGGGACAACTAGGGAGTTATGGCTACACCTTC.

The chain joins TRBV5-4 to TRBJ1-1; D gene uncertain. The CDR3 totals 16 residues. Germline CDR1 and CDR2: SGHNT and YYREEE (reference sequence). The germline V and J ends were trimmed by 5 bases and 0 bases, with 17 bases remaining between them. Here the CDR3 DNA reads TGTGCCAGCAGTCCTGGCAACCTCCTTCTGAACACTGAAGCTTTCTTT. This codes for CASSPGNLLLNTEAFF.

This clone showed up just once. The V gene is TRBV19, the J gene TRBJ2-3; TRBD2 agrees at 13 bases. V shed 5 bases and J 6 bases; nucleotides not matched to a gene: 14. The CDR3 is 18 amino acids. CDR1 is LNHDA and CDR2 is SQIVND in the germline V gene (reference sequence). CDR3 in DNA: TGTGCCAGTAGTCAGATGATCGGACTAGCGGGAGATGCTGATACGCAGTATTTT. Protein: CASSQMIGLAGDADTQYF.